The rows below give T cell receptor beta chains drawn from one sample of a study of blood T cell repertoires in COVID-19. Profiling relied on immunoSEQ multiplex PCR, and the TCRdb table lists in-frame clones only, not all of them. Among about 280,000 clones listed, 89% were seen once. Sequences were obtained from peripheral blood. These receptor sequences come from a man aged 50 or older with acute or convalescent COVID-19. Both conserved end residues are part of each CDR3. The D gene is left open where the match is weak. Expanded clones are given a class, and other clones once, few, many or no size at all.

len	v_gene	j_gene	d_gene	abundance	CDR3aa	CDR3nt
13	TRBV6-5	TRBJ2-7	-	-	CASTLTGSSEQYF	TGTGCCAGCACCCTGACAGGTTCGAGTGAGCAGTACTTC
15	TRBV18	TRBJ1-5	-	-	CASSPGQGPNQPQHF	TGTGCCAGCTCACCAGGGCAGGGGCCGAATCAGCCCCAGCATTTT
16	TRBV13	TRBJ2-7	TRBD2	-	CASSRLLAGGPDEQYF	TGTGCCAGCAGTCGCCTACTAGCGGGGGGGCCGGACGAGCAGTACTTC
12	TRBV5-5	TRBJ2-7	-	-	CASSLDRLEQYF	TGTGCCAGCAGCTTGGACAGGTTGGAGCAGTACTTC
14	TRBV7-8	TRBJ1-5	TRBD1	-	CASSFDRVGQPQHF	TGTGCCAGCAGCTTTGACAGGGTAGGGCAGCCCCAGCATTTT
14	TRBV11-3	TRBJ2-5	-	once	CASSLEWPGETQYF	TGTGCCAGCAGCTTAGAATGGCCAGGAGAGACCCAGTACTTC
14	TRBV9	TRBJ2-7	-	-	CASSPSRFSYEQYF	TGTGCCAGCAGCCCCTCTAGATTCTCCTACGAGCAGTACTTC
13	TRBV30	TRBJ1-2	TRBD1	-	CAWSRDRPYGYTF	TGTGCCTGGAGTAGGGACAGGCCCTATGGCTACACCTTC
15	TRBV19	TRBJ1-1	TRBD1	-	CASSRRDRARTEAFF	TGTGCCAGTAGTCGGAGAGACAGGGCTCGCACTGAAGCTTTCTTT
15	TRBV3-1/TRBV3-2	TRBJ1-1	-	-	CASSQAGPLNTEAFF	TGTGCCAGCAGCCAGGCGGGACCGTTGAACACTGAAGCTTTCTTT
15	TRBV5-4	TRBJ2-1	TRBD2	-	CASSLPGGGRNEQFF	TGTGCCAGCAGCTTGCCCGGGGGGGGGAGAAATGAGCAGTTCTTC
15	TRBV5-6	TRBJ2-7	-	-	CASSLDRAGLDEQYF	TGTGCCAGCAGCTTGGACAGGGCAGGGTTAGACGAGCAGTACTTC
22	TRBV7-2	TRBJ1-6	TRBD1	-	CASSLARIAGGGPSSYNSPLHF	TGTGCCAGCAGCTTAGCTAGAATTGCAGGGGGCGGGCCCAGCTCCTATAATTCACCCCTCCACTTT
15	TRBV5-1	TRBJ1-6	TRBD1	-	CASSLEVTGGSPLHF	TGCGCCAGCAGCTTGGAGGTGACAGGGGGGTCACCCCTCCACTTT
16	TRBV5-4	TRBJ2-3	TRBD1	-	CASSPRGSGGTDTQYF	TGTGCCAGCAGCCCCCGAGGGTCAGGGGGTACAGATACGCAGTATTTT
16	TRBV29-1	TRBJ2-3	TRBD1	once	CSVRGTGGEGTDTQYF	TGCAGCGTTAGGGGTACAGGGGGCGAAGGCACAGATACGCAGTATTTT
13	TRBV5-1	TRBJ1-4	-	-	CASSLQGVGKLFF	TGCGCCAGCAGCTTACAGGGAGTCGGAAAACTGTTTTTT
13	TRBV5-1	TRBJ1-2	-	-	CASSLVGISGYTF	TGCGCCAGCAGCTTGGTGGGCATCTCCGGCTACACCTTC
13	TRBV25-1	TRBJ1-1	-	-	CASSEWRNTEAFF	TGTGCCAGCAGTGAATGGAGGAACACTGAAGCTTTCTTT
13	TRBV18	TRBJ2-1	-	-	CASSPWGGNEQFF	TGTGCCAGCTCACCATGGGGCGGCAATGAGCAGTTCTTC
14	TRBV7-2	TRBJ1-6	-	once	CASSMQGRGSPLHF	TGTGCCAGCAGTATGCAGGGTCGAGGTTCACCCCTCCACTTT
15	TRBV30	TRBJ2-2	-	-	CAWSVLSRATGELFF	TGTGCCTGGAGTGTATTATCCAGGGCCACCGGGGAGCTGTTTTTT
14	TRBV7-3	TRBJ2-2	TRBD1	-	CASMTGPNTGELFF	TGTGCCAGCATGACAGGGCCGAACACCGGGGAGCTGTTTTTT
14	TRBV3-1/TRBV3-2	TRBJ1-6	TRBD1	-	CASSLQGDNSPLHF	TGTGCCAGCAGTCTACAGGGGGATAATTCACCCCTCCACTTT
16	TRBV19	TRBJ1-6	TRBD1	-	CASSSSGTGYNSPLHF	TGTGCCAGTAGTTCTTCCGGGACAGGATATAATTCACCCCTCCACTTT
13	TRBV5-1	TRBJ1-1	-	-	CASSLQGNTEAFF	TGCGCCAGCAGCCTGCAGGGGAACACTGAAGCTTTCTTT
17	TRBV30	TRBJ2-1	TRBD2	-	CAWSSRLAGGPWDEQFF	TGTGCCTGGAGTTCTAGACTAGCGGGGGGGCCGTGGGATGAGCAGTTCTTC
16	TRBV5-1	TRBJ2-3	-	-	CASSLALHFSTDTQYF	TGCGCCAGCAGCTTGGCACTCCACTTCAGCACAGATACGCAGTATTTT
14	TRBV18	TRBJ1-2	TRBD1	-	CASSRDRGPEGYTF	TGTGCCAGCTCGCGGGACAGGGGGCCGGAAGGCTACACCTTC
13	TRBV12-3/TRBV12-4	TRBJ1-2	TRBD1	-	CASSPGQGRGYTF	TGTGCCAGCAGCCCGGGACAGGGGCGGGGCTACACCTTC
14	TRBV30	TRBJ1-3	-	-	CAWMKKGVGNTIYF	TGTGCCTGGATGAAGAAGGGGGTAGGAAACACCATATATTTT
12	TRBV11-3	TRBJ2-3	-	-	CASSSQTDTQYF	TGTGCCAGCAGCTCGCAGACAGATACGCAGTATTTT
12	TRBV10-3	TRBJ1-1	-	-	CAISELQGEAFF	TGTGCCATCAGTGAGTTACAGGGTGAAGCTTTCTTT
11	TRBV12-3/TRBV12-4	TRBJ2-2	-	once	CASSPGGELFF	TGTGCCAGCAGTCCCGGCGGGGAGCTGTTTTTT
14	TRBV19	TRBJ2-3	-	-	CASSRITSTDTQYF	TGTGCCAGTTCGAGGATTACTAGCACAGATACGCAGTATTTT
14	TRBV9	TRBJ2-7	TRBD2	-	CASSVGSGGEEQYF	TGTGCCAGCAGCGTAGGAAGCGGGGGGGAAGAGCAGTACTTC
16	TRBV3-1/TRBV3-2	TRBJ1-1	TRBD1	-	CASSQDGTGVGTEAFF	TGTGCCAGCAGCCAAGATGGGACAGGGGTGGGTACTGAAGCTTTCTTT
14	TRBV14	TRBJ2-2	TRBD1	few	CASRRQGEAGELFF	TGTGCCAGCCGCAGACAGGGAGAGGCCGGGGAGCTGTTTTTT
13	TRBV23-1	TRBJ1-1	-	-	CASSQEGNTEAFF	TGCGCCAGCAGTCAGGAGGGGAACACTGAAGCTTTCTTT
13	TRBV7-9	TRBJ1-3	-	-	CASSFAAGNTIYF	TGTGCCAGCAGCTTCGCAGCTGGAAACACCATATATTTT
14	TRBV10-1	TRBJ2-7	TRBD1	-	CASREVRTGGEQYF	TGCGCCAGCCGAGAGGTCCGGACAGGAGGCGAGCAGTACTTC
14	TRBV2	TRBJ1-5	-	-	CASSWGRSNQPQHF	TGTGCCAGCAGTTGGGGGAGGTCCAATCAGCCCCAGCATTTT
15	TRBV19	TRBJ2-1	TRBD2	once	CATSGSGGTYNEQFF	TGTGCCACCAGTGGTAGCGGGGGGACCTACAATGAGCAGTTCTTC
13	TRBV12-5	TRBJ1-6	TRBD1	once	CASGLTGDTPLHF	TGTGCTAGTGGTTTGACAGGGGATACACCCCTCCACTTT
20	TRBV27	TRBJ2-7	TRBD2	-	CASSLVLPGLAGYELYEQYF	TGTGCCAGCAGTTTAGTTCTTCCGGGACTAGCGGGGTACGAATTGTACGAGCAGTACTTC
15	TRBV27	TRBJ2-7	-	-	CASRIRDGGSYEQYF	TGTGCCAGCCGAATCCGGGACGGGGGCTCCTACGAGCAGTACTTC
15	TRBV5-8	TRBJ2-3	TRBD1	-	CASSYRGRPTDTQYF	TGTGCCAGCTCCTACAGGGGACGGCCCACAGATACGCAGTATTTT
16	TRBV27	TRBJ1-5	TRBD1	once	CASSLRGPYSNQPQHF	TGTGCCAGCAGTCTCAGGGGGCCTTATAGCAATCAGCCCCAGCATTTT
16	TRBV5-1	TRBJ2-1	-	once	CASSLGEGISYNEQFF	TGCGCCAGCAGCTTGGGAGAGGGTATTTCCTACAATGAGCAGTTCTTC
15	TRBV2	TRBJ2-4	TRBD2	-	CASSETSGRSNIQYF	TGTGCCAGCAGTGAAACTAGCGGCCGTAGCAACATTCAGTACTTC
16	TRBV11-2	TRBJ2-7	TRBD1	-	CASSPSSTGGSYEQYF	TGTGCCAGCAGCCCTTCCTCGACAGGGGGCTCGTACGAGCAGTACTTC
14	TRBV5-5	TRBJ2-5	-	-	CASSLVRAQETQYF	TGTGCCAGCAGCTTGGTCAGGGCCCAAGAGACCCAGTACTTC
13	TRBV12-3/TRBV12-4	TRBJ1-5	-	-	CASSRQEGQPQHF	TGTGCCAGCAGCCGACAGGAAGGGCAGCCCCAGCATTTT
17	TRBV10-3	TRBJ2-5	TRBD2	-	CAISDPSGGGYQETQYF	TGTGCCATCAGTGACCCTAGCGGGGGGGGGTACCAAGAGACCCAGTACTTC
13	TRBV6-5	TRBJ2-7	-	-	CASSRGLSYEQYF	TGTGCCAGCAGCCGCGGACTGTCCTACGAGCAGTACTTC
19	TRBV10-1	TRBJ1-1	TRBD1	once	CASSASVVPGQGAPPEAFF	TGCGCCAGCAGTGCAAGTGTCGTCCCGGGACAGGGGGCCCCACCTGAAGCTTTCTTT
17	TRBV11-2	TRBJ2-3	-	-	CASSLGPTTTSTDTQYF	TGTGCCAGCAGCTTAGGCCCGACTACCACTAGCACAGATACGCAGTATTTT
16	TRBV24-1	TRBJ2-2	TRBD1	-	CATSGGTGTNTGELFF	TGTGCCACCAGTGGAGGGACAGGCACGAACACCGGGGAGCTGTTTTTT
13	TRBV6-1	TRBJ1-2	TRBD1	-	CASSDRGQYGYTF	TGTGCCAGCAGTGACAGGGGGCAGTATGGCTACACCTTC
16	TRBV5-1	TRBJ2-1	-	-	CASSLQLQGVDNEQFF	TGCGCCAGCAGCCTTCAACTACAGGGAGTCGACAATGAGCAGTTCTTC